The 3 T cell receptor beta chains presented below share a single source sample, sequenced in a study of shared T cell receptors in the human thymus. Assay: immunoSEQ multiplex PCR; the TCRdb copy retains only in-frame clones and omits some. The table records 600,000 or so clones, 87% of them present only once. The data also belong to a second study, concerning human thymus T cells.

Sequencing input: thymocytes. These receptors all come from a boy younger than two with a congenital heart defect.

The chain's CDR3 is CASSRHDRGRTEAFF. The CDR3 DNA sequence: TGTGCCAGCAGTCGACACGACAGGGGGAGGACTGAAGCTTTCTTT. The chain joins TRBV6-5 to TRBJ1-1, with 9 positions matching TRBD1. Germline V gene sequence: CDR1 MNHEY, CDR2 SVGAGI. J gave up 5 bases and V 5 bases, and 9 bases lay outside the gene matches. The CDR3 consists of 15 residues.

This chain joins TRBV11-2 and TRBJ2-1; 8 bases align to TRBD2. Trimming cost V 5 bases and J 9 bases; bases outside gene matches: 6. In germline, CDR1 is SGHAT, CDR2 FQNNGV. This CDR3 spans 13 amino acids. The chain's CDR3 is CASSPPGGSEQFF. The CDR3, as DNA: TGTGCCAGCAGCCCCCCGGGGGGGAGTGAGCAGTTCTTC.

As DNA, the CDR3 is TGTGCCAGCAGCCAAGGTGGAGCGAGTGCGAACACCGGGGAGCTGTTTTTT. As protein: CASSQGGASANTGELFF. The V call is TRBV14, the J call TRBJ2-2, with D uncertain. The CDR3 runs to 17 residues. Trimming stripped 1 base from V and 0 bases from J, with 12 bases between. The germline V gene encodes CDR1 SGHDN and CDR2 FVKESK.